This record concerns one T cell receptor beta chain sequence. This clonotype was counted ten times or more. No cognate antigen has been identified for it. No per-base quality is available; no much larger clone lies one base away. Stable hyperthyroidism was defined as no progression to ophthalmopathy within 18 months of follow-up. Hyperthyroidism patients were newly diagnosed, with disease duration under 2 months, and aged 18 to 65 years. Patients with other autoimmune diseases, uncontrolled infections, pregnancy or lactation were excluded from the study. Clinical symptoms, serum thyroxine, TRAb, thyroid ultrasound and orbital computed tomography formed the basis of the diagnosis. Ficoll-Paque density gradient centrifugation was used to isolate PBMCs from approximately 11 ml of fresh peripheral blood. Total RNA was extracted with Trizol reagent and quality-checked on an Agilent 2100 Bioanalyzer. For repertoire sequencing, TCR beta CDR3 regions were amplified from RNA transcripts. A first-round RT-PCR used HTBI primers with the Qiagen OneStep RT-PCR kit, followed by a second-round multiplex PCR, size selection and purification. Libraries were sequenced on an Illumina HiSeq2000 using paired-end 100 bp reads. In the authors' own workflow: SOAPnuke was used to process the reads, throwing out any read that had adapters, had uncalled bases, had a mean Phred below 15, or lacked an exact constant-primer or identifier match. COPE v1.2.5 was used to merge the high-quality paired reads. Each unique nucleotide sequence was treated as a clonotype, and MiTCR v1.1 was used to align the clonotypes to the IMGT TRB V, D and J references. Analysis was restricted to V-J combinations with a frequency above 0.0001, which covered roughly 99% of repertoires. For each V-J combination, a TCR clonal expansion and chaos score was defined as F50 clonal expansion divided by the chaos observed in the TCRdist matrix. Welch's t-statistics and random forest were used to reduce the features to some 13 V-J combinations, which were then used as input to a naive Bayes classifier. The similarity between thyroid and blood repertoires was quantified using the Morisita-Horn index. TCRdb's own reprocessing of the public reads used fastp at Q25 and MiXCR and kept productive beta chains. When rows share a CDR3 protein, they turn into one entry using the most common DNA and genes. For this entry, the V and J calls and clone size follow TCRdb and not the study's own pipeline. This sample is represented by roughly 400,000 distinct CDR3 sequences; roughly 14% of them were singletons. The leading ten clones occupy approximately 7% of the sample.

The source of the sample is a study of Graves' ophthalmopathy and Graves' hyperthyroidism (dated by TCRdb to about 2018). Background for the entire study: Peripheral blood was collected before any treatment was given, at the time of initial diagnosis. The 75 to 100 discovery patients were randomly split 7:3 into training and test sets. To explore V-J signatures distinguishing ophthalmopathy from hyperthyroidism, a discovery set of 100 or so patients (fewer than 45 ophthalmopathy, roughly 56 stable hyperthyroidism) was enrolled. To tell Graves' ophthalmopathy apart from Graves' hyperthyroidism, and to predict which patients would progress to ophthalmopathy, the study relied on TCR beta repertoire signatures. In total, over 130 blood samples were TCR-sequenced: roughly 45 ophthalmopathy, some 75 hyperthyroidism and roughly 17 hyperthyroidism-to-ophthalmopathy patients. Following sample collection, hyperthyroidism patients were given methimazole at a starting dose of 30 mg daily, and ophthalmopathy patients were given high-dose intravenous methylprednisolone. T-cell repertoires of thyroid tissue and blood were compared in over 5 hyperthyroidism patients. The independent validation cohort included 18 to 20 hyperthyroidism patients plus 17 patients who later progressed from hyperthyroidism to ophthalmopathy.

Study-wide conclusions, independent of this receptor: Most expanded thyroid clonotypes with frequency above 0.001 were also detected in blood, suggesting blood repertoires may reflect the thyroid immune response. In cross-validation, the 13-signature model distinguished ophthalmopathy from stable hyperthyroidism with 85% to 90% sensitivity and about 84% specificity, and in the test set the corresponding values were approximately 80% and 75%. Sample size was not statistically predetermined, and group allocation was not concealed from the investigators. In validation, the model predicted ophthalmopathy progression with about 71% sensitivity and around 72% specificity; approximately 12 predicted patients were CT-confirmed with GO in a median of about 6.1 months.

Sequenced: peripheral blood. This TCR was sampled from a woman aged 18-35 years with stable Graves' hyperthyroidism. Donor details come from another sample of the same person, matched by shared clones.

The DNA sequence reads TGTGCCAGCAGTAACCTCTACGCAGTAAACTATGGCTACACCTTC. It specifies CASSNLYAVNYGYTF. The chain uses TRBV6-2 or TRBV6-3 and TRBJ1-2, with no reliable assignment of the D segment. At the junction V is shortened by 5 bases and J by 2 bases, with 15 bases in between. Based on the germline V gene, the CDR1 and CDR2 sequences are MNHEY and SVGEGT. The CDR3 contains 15 residues, cysteine and phenylalanine counted. CDR3 DNA is the only sequence kept; it has 45 bases, read in frame from the first base.